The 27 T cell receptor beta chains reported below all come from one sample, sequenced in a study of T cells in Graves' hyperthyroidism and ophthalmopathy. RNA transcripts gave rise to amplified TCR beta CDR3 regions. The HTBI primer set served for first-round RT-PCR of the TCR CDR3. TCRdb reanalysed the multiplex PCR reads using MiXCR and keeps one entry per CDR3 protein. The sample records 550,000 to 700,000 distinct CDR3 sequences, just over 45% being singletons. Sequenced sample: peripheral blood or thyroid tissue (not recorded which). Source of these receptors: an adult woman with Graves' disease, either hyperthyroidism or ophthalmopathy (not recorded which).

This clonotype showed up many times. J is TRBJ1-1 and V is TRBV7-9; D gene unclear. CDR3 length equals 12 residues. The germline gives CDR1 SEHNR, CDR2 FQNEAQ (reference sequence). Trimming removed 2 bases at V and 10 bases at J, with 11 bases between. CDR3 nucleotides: TGTGCCAGCAGCTTAAGCCAGGTCGGAGCTTTCTTT. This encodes CASSLSQVGAFF.

The CDR3 is CATSDFRRNYGYTF. The CDR3 nucleotides are TGTGCCACCAGTGATTTTCGACGGAATTATGGCTACACCTTC. This chain uses TRBV24-1 with TRBJ1-2; D is uncertain. The germline CDR1 and CDR2 sequences are KGHDR and SFDVKD. This CDR3 is built from 14 residues. Trimming took off 1 base at V and 5 bases at J, with 10 bases between the two ends.

The chain's CDR3 is CASSDGTWGDGELFF. The DNA for the CDR3 is TGTGCCAGCAGCGACGGGACATGGGGGGACGGGGAGCTGTTTTTT. The chain is built from TRBV12-3 or TRBV12-4 and TRBJ2-2, with D possibly being TRBD1 or TRBD2 (6 bases each). This CDR3 contains 15 residues. V was trimmed by 6 bases and J by 7 bases, leaving 18 bases between them.

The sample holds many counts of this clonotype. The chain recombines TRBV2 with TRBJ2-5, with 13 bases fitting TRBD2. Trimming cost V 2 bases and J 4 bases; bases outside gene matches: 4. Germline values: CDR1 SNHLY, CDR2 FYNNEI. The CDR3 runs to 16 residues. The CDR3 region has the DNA TGTGCCAGCAGTGAAACTAGCGGGAGGGTGTCAGAGACCCAGTACTTC. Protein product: CASSETSGRVSETQYF.

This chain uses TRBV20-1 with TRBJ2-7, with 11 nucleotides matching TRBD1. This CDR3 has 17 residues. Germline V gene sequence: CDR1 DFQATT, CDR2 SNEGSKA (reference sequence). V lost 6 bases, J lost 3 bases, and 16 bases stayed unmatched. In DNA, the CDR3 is TGCAGTGCGCCCTGGGACAGGGGGTGGGGGTTCGACTACGAGCAGTACTTC. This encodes CSAPWDRGWGFDYEQYF.

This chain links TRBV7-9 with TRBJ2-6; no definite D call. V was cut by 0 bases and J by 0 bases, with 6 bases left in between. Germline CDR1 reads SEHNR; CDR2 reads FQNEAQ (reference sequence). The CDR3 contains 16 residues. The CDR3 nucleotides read TGTGCCAGCAGCTTAGCCAAGACCTCTGGGGCCAACGTCCTGACTTTC. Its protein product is CASSLAKTSGANVLTF.

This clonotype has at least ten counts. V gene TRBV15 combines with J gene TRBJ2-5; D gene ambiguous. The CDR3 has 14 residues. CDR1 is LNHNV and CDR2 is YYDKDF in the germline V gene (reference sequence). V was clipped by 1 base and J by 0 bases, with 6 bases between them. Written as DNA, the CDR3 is TGTGCCACCAGCAGAGGTTGGGACCAAGAGACCCAGTACTTC. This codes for CATSRGWDQETQYF.

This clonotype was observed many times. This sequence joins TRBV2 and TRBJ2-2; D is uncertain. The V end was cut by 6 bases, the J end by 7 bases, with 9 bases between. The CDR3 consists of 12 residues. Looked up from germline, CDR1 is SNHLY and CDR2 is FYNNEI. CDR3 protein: CASRPLGGELFF. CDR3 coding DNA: TGTGCCAGCAGACCGTTGGGCGGGGAGCTGTTTTTT.

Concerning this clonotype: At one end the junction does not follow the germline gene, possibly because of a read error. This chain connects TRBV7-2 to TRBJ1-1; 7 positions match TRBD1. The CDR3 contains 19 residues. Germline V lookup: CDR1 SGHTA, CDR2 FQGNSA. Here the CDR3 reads CASSQENLGGRGMNTEASF. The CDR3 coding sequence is TGTGCCAGCAGCCAAGAAAACCTTGGAGGCAGGGGGATGAACACTGAAGCTTCCTTT.

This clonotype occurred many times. CDR3 in amino acids: CASSYALGYTF. In DNA, the CDR3 is TGTGCCAGCAGCTACGCCTTAGGCTACACCTTC. V and J are TRBV5-8 and TRBJ1-2; D is unclear. Germline CDR1 is SGHTS and CDR2 is YDEGEE. The ends were cut back, 3 bases at V and 8 bases at J, with 8 bases in the middle. This CDR3 comprises 11 residues.

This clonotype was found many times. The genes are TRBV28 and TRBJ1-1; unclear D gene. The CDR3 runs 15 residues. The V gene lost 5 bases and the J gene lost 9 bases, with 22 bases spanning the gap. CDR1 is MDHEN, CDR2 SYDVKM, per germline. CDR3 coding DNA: TGTGCCAGCAGTACAGACCCCTCCATCGACGTAAAAGCTTTCTTT. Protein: CASSTDPSIDVKAFF.

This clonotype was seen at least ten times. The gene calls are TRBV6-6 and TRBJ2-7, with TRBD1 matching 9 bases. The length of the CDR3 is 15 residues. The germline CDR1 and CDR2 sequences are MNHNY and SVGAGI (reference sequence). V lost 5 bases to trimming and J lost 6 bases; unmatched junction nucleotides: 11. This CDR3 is CASSPPGQGASEQYF. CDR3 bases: TGTGCCAGCAGTCCCCCGGGACAGGGTGCTTCCGAGCAGTACTTC.

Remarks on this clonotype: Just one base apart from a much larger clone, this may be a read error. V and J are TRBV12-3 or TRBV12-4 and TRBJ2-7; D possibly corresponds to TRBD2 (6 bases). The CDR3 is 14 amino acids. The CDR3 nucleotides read TGTGCCGGCAGTTTACTTAACTCGGGGAGGGAGCAGTACTTC. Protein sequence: CAGSLLNSGREQYF.

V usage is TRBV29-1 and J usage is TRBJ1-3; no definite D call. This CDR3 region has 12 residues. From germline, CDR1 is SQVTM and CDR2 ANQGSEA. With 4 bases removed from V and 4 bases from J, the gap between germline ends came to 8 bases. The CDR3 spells CSVASQGNTIYF. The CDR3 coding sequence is TGCAGCGTTGCGAGCCAAGGAAACACCATATATTTT.

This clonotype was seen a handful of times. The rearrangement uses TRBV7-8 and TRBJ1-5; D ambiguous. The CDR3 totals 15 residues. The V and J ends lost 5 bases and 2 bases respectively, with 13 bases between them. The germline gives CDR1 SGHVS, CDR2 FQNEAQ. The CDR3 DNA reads TGTGCCAGCAGCGCAAGTAGAGGCGGCAATCAGCCCCAGCATTTT. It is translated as CASSASRGGNQPQHF.

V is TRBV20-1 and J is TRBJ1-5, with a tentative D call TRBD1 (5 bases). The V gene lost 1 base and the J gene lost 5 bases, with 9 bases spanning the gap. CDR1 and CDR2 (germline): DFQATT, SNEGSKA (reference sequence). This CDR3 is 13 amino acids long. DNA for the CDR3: TGCAGTGCTAGAGTCTCGGGGGATCAGCCCCAGCATTTT. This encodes CSARVSGDQPQHF.

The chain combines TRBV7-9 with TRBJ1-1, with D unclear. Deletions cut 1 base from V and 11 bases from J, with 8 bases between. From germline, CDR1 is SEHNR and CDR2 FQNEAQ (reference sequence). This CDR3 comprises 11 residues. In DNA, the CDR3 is TGTGCCAGCAGCTTAGAATCCGTGGCTTTCTTT. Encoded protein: CASSLESVAFF. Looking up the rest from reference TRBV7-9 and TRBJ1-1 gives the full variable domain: DTGVSQNPRHKITKRGQNVTFRCDPISEHNRLYWYRQTLGQGPEFLTYFQNEAQLEKSRLLSDRFSAERPKGSFSTLEIQRTEQGDSAMYLCASSLESVAFFGQGTRLTVV.

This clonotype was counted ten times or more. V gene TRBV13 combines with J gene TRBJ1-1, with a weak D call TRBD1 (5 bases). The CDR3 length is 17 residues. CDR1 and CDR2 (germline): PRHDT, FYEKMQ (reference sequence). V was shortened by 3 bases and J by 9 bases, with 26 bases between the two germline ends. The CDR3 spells CASSFREIPGSLPKAFF. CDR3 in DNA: TGTGCCAGCAGCTTCCGTGAAATCCCAGGGTCCCTCCCCAAAGCTTTCTTT.

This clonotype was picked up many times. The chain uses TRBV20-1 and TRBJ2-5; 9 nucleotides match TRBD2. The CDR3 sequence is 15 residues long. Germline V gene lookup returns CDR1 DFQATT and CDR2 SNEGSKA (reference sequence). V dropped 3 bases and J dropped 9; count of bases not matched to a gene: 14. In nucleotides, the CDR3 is TGCAGTGCTAGTCCCGTAGCGGGAGTGGTTCGGGCCCAGTACTTC. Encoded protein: CSASPVAGVVRAQYF.

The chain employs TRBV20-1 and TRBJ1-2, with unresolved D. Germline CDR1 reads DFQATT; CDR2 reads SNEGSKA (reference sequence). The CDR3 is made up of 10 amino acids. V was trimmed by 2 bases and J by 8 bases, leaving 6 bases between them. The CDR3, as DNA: TGCAGTGCTAGAAGGCAGGGCTACACCTTC. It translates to CSARRQGYTF.

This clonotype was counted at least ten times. CDR3 sequence (DNA): TGCAGTGCTACCAGGCCAAATCAGCCCCAGCATTTT. Its translation is CSATRPNQPQHF. V gene TRBV20-1 combines with J gene TRBJ1-5, with D hard to call. The CDR3 loop spans 12 amino acids. From germline, CDR1 is DFQATT and CDR2 SNEGSKA (reference sequence). V lost 4 bases and J 4 bases, leaving 8 bases between the germline ends.

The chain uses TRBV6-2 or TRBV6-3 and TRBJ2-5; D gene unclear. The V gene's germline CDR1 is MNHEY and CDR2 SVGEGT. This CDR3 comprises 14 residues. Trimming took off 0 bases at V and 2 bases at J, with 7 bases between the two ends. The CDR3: CASSYSEAQETQYF. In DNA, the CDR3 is TGTGCCAGCAGTTACTCCGAGGCTCAAGAGACCCAGTACTTC.

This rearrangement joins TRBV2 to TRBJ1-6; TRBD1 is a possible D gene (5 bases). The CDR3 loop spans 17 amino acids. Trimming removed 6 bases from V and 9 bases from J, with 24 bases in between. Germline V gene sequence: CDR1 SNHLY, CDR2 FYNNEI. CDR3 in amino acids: CASRMTAVVVRGSPLHF. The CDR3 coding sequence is TGTGCCAGCAGAATGACAGCTGTTGTAGTACGTGGTTCACCCCTCCACTTT.

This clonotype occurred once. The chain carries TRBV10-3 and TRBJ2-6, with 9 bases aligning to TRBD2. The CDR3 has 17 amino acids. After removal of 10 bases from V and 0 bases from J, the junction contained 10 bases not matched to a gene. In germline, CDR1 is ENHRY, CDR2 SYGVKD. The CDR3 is CASLAGRPSSGANVLTF. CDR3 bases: TGTGCCAGTCTAGCGGGAAGGCCGAGCTCTGGGGCCAACGTCCTGACTTTC.

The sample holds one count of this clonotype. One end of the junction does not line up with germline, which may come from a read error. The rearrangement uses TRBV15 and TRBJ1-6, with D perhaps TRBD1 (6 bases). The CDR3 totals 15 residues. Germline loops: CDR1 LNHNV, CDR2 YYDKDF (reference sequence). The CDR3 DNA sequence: TGTGCCAGCAGCCAAAGGACAGACCTTAATTCACCCCTCCACTTT. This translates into CASSQRTDLNSPLHF.

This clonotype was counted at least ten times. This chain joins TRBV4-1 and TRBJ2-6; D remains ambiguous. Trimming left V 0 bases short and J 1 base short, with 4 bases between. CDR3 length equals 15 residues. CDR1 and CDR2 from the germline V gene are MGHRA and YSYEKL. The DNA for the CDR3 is TGCGCCAGCAGCCAAGAGGGATCTGGGGCCAACGTCCTGACTTTC. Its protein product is CASSQEGSGANVLTF.

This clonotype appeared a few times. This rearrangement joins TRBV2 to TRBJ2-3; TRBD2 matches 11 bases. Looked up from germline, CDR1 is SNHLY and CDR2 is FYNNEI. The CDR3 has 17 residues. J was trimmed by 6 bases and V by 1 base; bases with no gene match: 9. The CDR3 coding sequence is TGTGCCAGCAGTGAAGGGTTAGCGGGAGGGCCAGGGGATACGCAGTATTTT. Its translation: CASSEGLAGGPGDTQYF.